This T cell receptor beta chain was obtained from a study of blood T cell repertoires in COVID-19. Study context: Sites across the United States, Italy and Spain contributed samples from acute and convalescent COVID-19. Nucleic acid was either cDNA or gDNA, and it came from T cells, B-cell-depleted T cells, or PBMCs.

V lost 8 bases, J lost 1 base, and 8 bases lay in between. The germline gives CDR1 LGHDT, CDR2 YNNKEL (reference sequence). This CDR3 comprises 12 residues. Authors' analysis steps: Estimation of nucleated cell counts relied on the amplification of reference gene primers. Assay: immunoSEQ multiplex PCR; the TCRdb copy retains only in-frame clones and omits some. D and trimming come from the DNA, and the V and J calls and clone size come from that table. Of around 110,000 clones in the sample, approximately 90% were seen once. The clonotype originates from a man aged 40-55 years with acute or convalescent COVID-19. The sequencing input was peripheral blood. The chain carries TRBV3-1 (or the pseudogene TRBV3-2) and TRBJ1-2; D unresolved. The CDR3 reads CASSAGNYGYTF. Here the CDR3 DNA reads TGTGCCAGCTCGGCGGGTAACTATGGCTACACCTTC.